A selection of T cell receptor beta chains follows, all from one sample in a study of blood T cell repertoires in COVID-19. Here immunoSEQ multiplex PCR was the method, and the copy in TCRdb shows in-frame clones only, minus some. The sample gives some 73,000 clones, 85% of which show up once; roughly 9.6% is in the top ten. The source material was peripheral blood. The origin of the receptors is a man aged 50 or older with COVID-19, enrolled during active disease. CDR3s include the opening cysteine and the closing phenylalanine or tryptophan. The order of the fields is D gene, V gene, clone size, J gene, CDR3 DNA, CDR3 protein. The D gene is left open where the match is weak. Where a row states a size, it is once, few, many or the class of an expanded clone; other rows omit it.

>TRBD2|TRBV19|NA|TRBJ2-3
TGTGCCAGTAGTCCGGGGAGCGGGAGTGGGTCAGATACGCAGTATTTT
CASSPGSGSGSDTQYF
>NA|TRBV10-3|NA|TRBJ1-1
TGTGCCGCCCAAGGGCAGGGAGGCACTGAAGCTTTCTTT
CAAQGQGGTEAFF
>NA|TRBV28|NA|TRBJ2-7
TGTGCCAGCAGTCTTAGCTCCTACGAGCAGTACTTC
CASSLSSYEQYF
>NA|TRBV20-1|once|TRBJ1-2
TGCAGTGCTAGTGCTCTTACCGGGACTAATGGCTACACCTTC
CSASALTGTNGYTF
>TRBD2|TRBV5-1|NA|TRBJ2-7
TGCGCCAGCAGCTTGCGACTAGCGGGAGCGAAAGAGCAGTACTTC
CASSLRLAGAKEQYF
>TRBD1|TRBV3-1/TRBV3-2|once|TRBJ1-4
TGTGCCAGCAGCCAAGGGACAGGCCTTAATGAAAAACTGTTTTTT
CASSQGTGLNEKLFF
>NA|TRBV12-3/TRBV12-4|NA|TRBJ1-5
TGTGCCAGCAGCCTTAGCCGCAATCAGCCCCAGCATTTT
CASSLSRNQPQHF
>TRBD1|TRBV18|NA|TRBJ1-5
TGTGCCAGCTCAATGACAGGGGTGCATCCGCCCCAGCATTTT
CASSMTGVHPPQHF
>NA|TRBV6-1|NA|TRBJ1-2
TGTGCCAGCAGTGAAGTTTCGCGCGGCTATGGCTACACCTTC
CASSEVSRGYGYTF
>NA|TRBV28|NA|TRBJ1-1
TGTGCCCACGCCGACAGTAGATTTGAAGCTTTCTTT
CAHADSRFEAFF
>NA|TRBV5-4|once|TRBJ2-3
TGTGCCAGCAGCTTGACGAAGCGGACTAGCACAGATACGCAGTATTTT
CASSLTKRTSTDTQYF
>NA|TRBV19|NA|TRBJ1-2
TGTGCCAGCTCAGGGAATTATGGCTACACCTTC
CASSGNYGYTF
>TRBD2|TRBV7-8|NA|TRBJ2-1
TGTGCCAGCAGCTCGACTAGCAGAATAGTCAATGAGCAGTTCTTC
CASSSTSRIVNEQFF
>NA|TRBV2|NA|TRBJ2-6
TGTGCCAGCAGACTTACGACAGTTCCTAACCTCTCTGGGGCCAACGTCCTGACTTTC
CASRLTTVPNLSGANVLTF
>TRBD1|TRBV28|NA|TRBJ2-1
TGTGCCAGCAGCTCTCTGGACAGGGTCTCCCATGAGCAGTTCTTC
CASSSLDRVSHEQFF
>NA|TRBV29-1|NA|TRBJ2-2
TGCAGCGTTATGGCCGGTCGGAGCACCGGGGAGCTGTTTTTT
CSVMAGRSTGELFF
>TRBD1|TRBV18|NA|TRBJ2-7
TGTGCCAGCTCACCCGGACAGGTAGGGGAGCAGTACTTC
CASSPGQVGEQYF
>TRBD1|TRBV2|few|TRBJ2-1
TGTGCCAGCAGTGAATTTCGACAGGGGGCTAATGAGCAGTTCTTC
CASSEFRQGANEQFF
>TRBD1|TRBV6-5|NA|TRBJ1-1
TGTGCCAGCAGACAGGGGGCCCTCGGATCGGAAGCTTTCTTT
CASRQGALGSEAFF
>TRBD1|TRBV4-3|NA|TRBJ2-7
TGCGCCAGCAGCCAAGAGACCGGGACAGCTTACGAGCAGTACTTC
CASSQETGTAYEQYF
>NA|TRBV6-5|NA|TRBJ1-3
TGTGCCAGCAGTTCAGGACGGGGCTCTGGAAACACCATATATTTT
CASSSGRGSGNTIYF
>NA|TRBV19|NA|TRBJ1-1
TGTGCCAGTAGCGAGAGAGGGAGAGCTTTCTTT
CASSERGRAFF
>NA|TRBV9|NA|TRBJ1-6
TGTGCCAGCAGCGTAACAGACTCCTATAATTCACCCCTCCACTTT
CASSVTDSYNSPLHF
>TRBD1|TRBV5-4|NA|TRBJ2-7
TGTGCCAGCAGAAAAACAGGGGCCGGCTCCTACGAGCAGTACTTC
CASRKTGAGSYEQYF
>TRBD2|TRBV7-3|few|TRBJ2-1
TGTGCCAGCAGCTTAATTTCTAGCGGGAAGGTGAATGAGCAGTTCTTC
CASSLISSGKVNEQFF
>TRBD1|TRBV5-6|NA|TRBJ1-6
TGTGCCAGCAGCCAAGGCCCGACAGGGGCGGCCTATAATTCACCCCTCCACTTT
CASSQGPTGAAYNSPLHF
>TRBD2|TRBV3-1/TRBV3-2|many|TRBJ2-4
TGTGCCAGCAGCCTCATTGCCGGGAGGAAGTACTTC
CASSLIAGRKYF
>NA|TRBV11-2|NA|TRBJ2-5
TGTGCCAGCAGCTTAGATCGGGCATCCGGGGCCCAGTACTTC
CASSLDRASGAQYF
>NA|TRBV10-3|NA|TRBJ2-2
TGTGCCATCAGTGAGAGACAGTCCACCGGGGAGCTGTTTTTT
CAISERQSTGELFF
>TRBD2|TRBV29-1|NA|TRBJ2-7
TGCAGCGTGGGACTAGCGGGGAGGACATACTTC
CSVGLAGRTYF
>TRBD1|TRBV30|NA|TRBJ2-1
TGTGCCTGGGGGGACAGGGGGATCAATGAGCAGTTCTTC
CAWGDRGINEQFF
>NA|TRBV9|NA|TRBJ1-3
TGTGCCAGCAGCGTAGGTCTCTCTGGAAACACCATATATTTT
CASSVGLSGNTIYF
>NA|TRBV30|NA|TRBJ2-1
TGTGCCTGGAGTGGAGCCTTTCGCCATGAGCAGTTCTTC
CAWSGAFRHEQFF
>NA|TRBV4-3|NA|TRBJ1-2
TGCGCCAGCAGCCAAGAGGCGGTTACCTTTAACTATGGCTACACCTTC
CASSQEAVTFNYGYTF
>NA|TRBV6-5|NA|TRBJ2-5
TGTGCCAGCAGACGAGAAGAGACCCAGTACTTC
CASRREETQYF
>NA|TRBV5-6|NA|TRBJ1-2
TGTGCCAGCAGCTTGGTCCAGTTTGGCGGCTACACCTTC
CASSLVQFGGYTF
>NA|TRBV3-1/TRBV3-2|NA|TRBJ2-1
TGTGCCAGCAGCCAAGAAGGAGGAATGGGCAATGAGCAGTTCTTC
CASSQEGGMGNEQFF
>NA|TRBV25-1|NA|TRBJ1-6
TGTGCCAGCAGCGCAAACCCAGGGAATTCACCCCTCCACTTT
CASSANPGNSPLHF
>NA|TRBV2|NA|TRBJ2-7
TGTGGAATTGGGGGGAGAAGCTCCTACGAGCAGTACTTC
CGIGGRSSYEQYF
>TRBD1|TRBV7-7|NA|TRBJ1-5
TGTGCTAGCAGTTCCGGGACAGGATCTTCGAGCAATCAGCCCCAGCATTTT
CASSSGTGSSSNQPQHF
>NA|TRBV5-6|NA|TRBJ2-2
TGTGCCAGCAGCCTCCTTAGCACCGGGGAGCTGTTTTTT
CASSLLSTGELFF
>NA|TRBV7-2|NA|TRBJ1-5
TGTGCCAGCAGCTTAGGGAGGGGCTTTAGCAATCAGCCCCAGCATTTT
CASSLGRGFSNQPQHF
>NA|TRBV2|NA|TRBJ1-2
TGTGCCAGCAGCGTAGGAGGCGGCTATGGCTACACCTTC
CASSVGGGYGYTF
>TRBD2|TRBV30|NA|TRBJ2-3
TGTGCCTGGAGGATAGCGGGAGGAGCAGATACGCAGTATTTT
CAWRIAGGADTQYF